This T cell receptor (beta chain) was sequenced for a study of T cells after yellow fever vaccination. This clonotype has only a few counts. As yet, its antigen is unknown. Germline CDR1 is GTSNPN and CDR2 is SVGIG (reference sequence). Trimming pared 2 bases from V and 0 bases from J, leaving 8 bases between. The CDR3 sequence is 14 residues long. Whole-study results and caveats: Abundant clonotypes from the bulk population could contaminate FACS-sorted repertoires. Compared with primary, the secondary response was weaker and peaked at day 5, not 15.

TCRdb fed the 5' RACE reads into MiXCR, producing one record per CDR3 protein. The sample consists of 340,000 or so distinct CDR3 sequences, around 13% of them appearing once. The chain is built from TRBV30 and TRBJ2-1; tentatively, D is TRBD2 (5 bases). This sequence originates from a man aged 18 to 29 who received the YFV17D yellow fever vaccine. The sample here was CD4+ T cells sorted from PBMCs, taken 15 days after the yellow fever booster vaccination. The CDR3 sequence: CAWSRGYSYNEQFF. Written as DNA, the CDR3 is TGTGCCTGGAGTCGGGGTTACTCCTACAATGAGCAGTTCTTC. The whole variable domain, filled in from reference TRBV30 and TRBJ2-1, reads SQTIHQWPATLVQPVGSPLSLECTVEGTSNPNLYWYRQAAGRGLQLLFYSVGIGQISSEVPQNLSASRPQDRQFILSSKKLLLSDSGFYLCAWSRGYSYNEQFFGPGTRLTVL.